A single sample is the source of the 17 T cell receptor beta chains below, sequenced in a study of metastatic and nonmetastatic thyroid tumors (dated by TCRdb to the early 2020s). No treatment had been received by any patient before thyroid surgery. Libraries were constructed by PCR. The listed sequencing device is Illumina HiSeq 4000. In-frame beta chains were kept once TCRdb had trimmed the public reads at Q25 with fastp and called clones with MiXCR. The sample contains some 8,800 clones, roughly 40% of them found a single time. The biggest ten clones account for 25% to 35% of the sample. Sequences were obtained from tumor tissue. The receptors originated from a male donor with papillary thyroid cancer or a benign thyroid nodule (not recorded which). Some clones in this sample may be carry-over from other donors' samples.

There are a few counts of this clone. The junction shows a germline mismatch at one end, possibly a read error. V is TRBV6-1 and J is TRBJ1-2; 8 bases map to TRBD1. The CDR3 loop spans 14 amino acids. Germline CDR1 and CDR2: MNHNS and SASEGT. DNA of the CDR3: TGTCCCAGCAGTGAAGACGGGACAGGCTATGTCTACACCTTC. It encodes CPSSEDGTGYVYTF.

CDR3 DNA: TGTGCCTGGAGTCCAGGGGCAATGAACACTGAAGCTTTCTTT. Its protein product is CAWSPGAMNTEAFF. The chain has TRBV30 and TRBJ1-1, with D possibly being TRBD1 (6 bases). V lost 2 bases to trimming and J lost 0 bases, with 10 bases between them. CDR3 length: 14 residues. Looked up from germline, CDR1 is GTSNPN and CDR2 is SVGIG (reference sequence).

This clone was seen only a few times. The chain couples TRBV6-6 to TRBJ2-1; D remains unclear. The CDR3 is 15 residues long. Per the germline V gene, CDR1 is MNHNY and CDR2 is SVGAGI (reference sequence). Trimming took off 0 bases at V and 9 bases at J, with 15 bases between the two ends. Written as DNA, the CDR3 is TGTGCCAGCAGTTACTCGAGCAGGTATGTTCGTGAGCAGTTCTTC. Encoded protein: CASSYSSRYVREQFF.

This clone was seen just once. The rearrangement uses TRBV19 and TRBJ2-5; perhaps TRBD1 as D (6 bases). This CDR3 comprises 16 residues. Per germline, CDR1 LNHDA and CDR2 SQIVND (reference sequence). Trimming removed 3 bases at V and 2 bases at J, with 16 bases between. CDR3 amino acids: CASSIGDRPPQETQYF. CDR3 coding DNA: TGTGCCAGTAGTATTGGTGACAGGCCCCCTCAAGAGACCCAGTACTTC. Looking up the rest from reference TRBV19 and TRBJ2-5 gives the full variable domain: DGGITQSPKYLFRKEGQNVTLSCEQNLNHDAMYWYRQDPGQGLRLIYYSQIVNDFQKGDIAEGYSVSREKKESFPLTVTSAQKNPTAFYLCASSIGDRPPQETQYFGPGTRLLVL.

This clone was seen more than once but under ten times. The chain employs TRBV6-1 and TRBJ1-1, with unresolved D. Trimming removed 5 bases from V and 7 bases from J, with 14 bases in between. The length of the CDR3 is 13 residues. Per germline, CDR1 MNHNS and CDR2 SASEGT. In DNA form, the CDR3 reads TGTGCCAGCAGTCGAGAATTACGAGGTGAAGCTTTCTTT. It specifies CASSRELRGEAFF.

Within the sample, this clone is medium-sized. CDR3 sequence: CASSLNYARQETQYF. CDR3 DNA: TGTGCCAGCAGTTTAAATTATGCGAGACAAGAGACCCAGTACTTC. This chain links TRBV27 with TRBJ2-5; D gene uncertain. CDR3 size: 15 residues. The ends were cut back, 2 bases at V and 2 bases at J, with 12 bases in the middle. Germline V CDR1 and CDR2: MNHEY, SMNVEV (reference sequence).

The chain links TRBV5-1 to TRBJ1-2; D unresolved. The length of the CDR3 is 14 residues. Trimming took off 2 bases at V and 3 bases at J, with 11 bases between the two ends. Germline CDR1 reads SGHRS; CDR2 reads YFSETQ. CDR3 residues: CASSLGVGDYGYTF. The CDR3 region has the DNA TGCGCCAGCAGCTTAGGCGTCGGCGACTATGGCTACACCTTC.

The chain joins TRBV20-1 to TRBJ2-7; a weak D match, TRBD2 (6 bases). The CDR3 runs to 14 residues. The V gene lost 3 bases and the J gene lost 9 bases, with 21 bases spanning the gap. CDR1 and CDR2 (germline): DFQATT, SNEGSKA (reference sequence). The CDR3 spells CSASRPSTSAGQYF. As DNA, the CDR3 is TGCAGTGCTAGTAGGCCCTCGACTAGTGCCGGGCAGTACTTC.

As concerns this clone: One end of the junction does not line up with germline, which may come from a read error. The chain's CDR3 is CASSQDRVRQSF. The CDR3 region has the DNA TGTGCCAGCAGCCAAGATAGGGTCCGCCAGTCCTTC. The chain couples TRBV14 to TRBJ1-2; unclear D gene. CDR1 and CDR2 from the germline V gene are SGHDN and FVKESK. The CDR3 covers 12 residues.

The rearrangement joins TRBV20-1 to TRBJ2-2; 11 nucleotides line up with TRBD2. V lost 4 bases to trimming and J lost 3 bases; unmatched junction nucleotides: 1. The CDR3 is made up of 14 amino acids. CDR1 DFQATT and CDR2 SNEGSKA come from the germline V gene (reference sequence). The CDR3 DNA reads TGCAGTGCTAAACTAGCGGGAGACACCGGGGAGCTGTTTTTT. This codes for CSAKLAGDTGELFF.

This clone was counted a few times. This chain joins TRBV27 and TRBJ2-1; 7 bases are a match to TRBD2. This CDR3 has 17 residues. CDR1 is MNHEY and CDR2 is SMNVEV in the germline V gene (reference sequence). V trimming: 5 bases; J trimming: 1 base; junction bases outside the gene matches: 11. The CDR3 loop is CASSVMGDYPSYNEQFF. The DNA of the CDR3 is TGTGCCAGCAGTGTTATGGGGGACTACCCTTCCTACAATGAGCAGTTCTTC.

CDR3 region: CASSVNPSAYEQYF. The CDR3, as DNA: TGTGCCAGCAGTGTCAACCCCTCGGCCTACGAGCAGTACTTC. V gene TRBV6-1 combines with J gene TRBJ2-7; D is ambiguous. The V gene's germline CDR1 is MNHNS and CDR2 SASEGT. Trimming took 4 bases from V and 2 from J, leaving 12 bases between them. This CDR3 has 14 residues.

The table lists this clone with a few counts. The chain joins TRBV28 to TRBJ2-7; TRBD1 matches at 11 bases. CDR3 length equals 15 residues. With 6 bases clipped from V and 6 bases from J, the junction kept 10 bases outside the gene matches. The V gene's germline CDR1 is MDHEN and CDR2 SYDVKM. The CDR3 region is CASRGSGQGASEQYF. The CDR3 DNA reads as TGTGCCAGCAGGGGCAGCGGACAGGGGGCCAGCGAGCAGTACTTC.

In its sample, this clone was seen a few times. The chain recombines TRBV6-1 with TRBJ1-1; TRBD1 matches 7 bases. V lost 7 bases, J lost 0 bases, and 14 bases stayed unmatched. Germline V gene lookup returns CDR1 MNHNS and CDR2 SASEGT. This CDR3 has 17 amino acids. For the CDR3, the DNA is TGTGCCAGCATATCATACGTCGGGACAGATATGAACACTGAAGCTTTCTTT. It is translated as CASISYVGTDMNTEAFF.

V gene TRBV24-1 combines with J gene TRBJ1-1, with D perhaps matching TRBD1 (6 bases). CDR1 and CDR2 from the germline V gene are KGHDR and SFDVKD. The V gene lost 2 bases and the J gene lost 1 base, with 10 bases spanning the gap. This CDR3 region has 15 residues. The CDR3, as DNA: TGTGCCACCAGTGATTCAGAGGGGGAGAACACTGAAGCTTTCTTT. Translation: CATSDSEGENTEAFF.

The chain employs TRBV6-1 and TRBJ1-6; D may be TRBD1 (5 bases). This CDR3 is 15 amino acids long. Looked up from germline, CDR1 is MNHNS and CDR2 is SASEGT. Trimming shortened V by 3 bases and J by 3 bases, and 9 bases separated the two germline ends. In DNA form, the CDR3 reads TGTGCCAGCAGTGATTCGGGGGGCTATAATTCACCCCTCCACTTT. Translating it yields CASSDSGGYNSPLHF.

The chain carries TRBV7-3 and TRBJ1-1, with a tentative D call TRBD1 (5 bases). CDR1 SGHTA and CDR2 FQGTGA come from the germline V gene. The CDR3 runs to 14 residues. Trimming took 5 bases from V and 2 from J, leaving 12 bases between them. The CDR3 sequence: CASSQGRGNTEAFF. In DNA form, the CDR3 reads TGTGCCAGCAGCCAAGGGAGGGGTAACACTGAAGCTTTCTTT.